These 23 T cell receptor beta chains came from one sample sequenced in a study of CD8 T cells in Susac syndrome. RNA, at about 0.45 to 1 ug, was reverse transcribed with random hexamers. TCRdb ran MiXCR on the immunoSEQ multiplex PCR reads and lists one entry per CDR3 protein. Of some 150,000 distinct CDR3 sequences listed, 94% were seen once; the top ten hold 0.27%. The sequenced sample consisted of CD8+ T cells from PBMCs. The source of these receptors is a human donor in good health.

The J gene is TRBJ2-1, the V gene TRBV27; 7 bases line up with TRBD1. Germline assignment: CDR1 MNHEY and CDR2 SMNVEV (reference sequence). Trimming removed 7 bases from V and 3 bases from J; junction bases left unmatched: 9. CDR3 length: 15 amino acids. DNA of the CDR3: TGTGCCAGCACACTCTCCCGGGACAGCTACAATGAGCAGTTCTTC. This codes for CASTLSRDSYNEQFF.

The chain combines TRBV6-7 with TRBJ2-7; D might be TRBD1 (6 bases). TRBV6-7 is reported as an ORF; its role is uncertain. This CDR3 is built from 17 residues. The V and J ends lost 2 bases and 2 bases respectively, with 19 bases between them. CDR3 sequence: CASSYPLCRGEAYEQYF. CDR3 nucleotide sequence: TGTGCCAGCAGTTACCCCCTTTGCAGGGGCGAGGCCTACGAGCAGTACTTC.

The CDR3 here is CASSLVSGGIYEQYF. For the CDR3, the DNA is TGCGCCAGCAGCTTGGTGTCAGGGGGGATATACGAGCAGTACTTC. V usage is TRBV5-1 and J usage is TRBJ2-7; D may be TRBD1 (7 bases). Germline V CDR1 and CDR2: SGHRS, YFSETQ. V was trimmed by 0 bases and J by 4 bases, leaving 14 bases between them. CDR3 length: 15 amino acids.

CDR3 bases: TGTGCCAGCAGCATAGTCGGACTAGACTACGAGCAGTACTTC. Amino acids: CASSIVGLDYEQYF. The rearrangement links TRBV28 to TRBJ2-7; 7 nucleotides align to TRBD2. The CDR3 is 14 amino acids. With V trimmed by 6 bases and J by 3 bases, 8 bases remained unmatched. Germline values: CDR1 MDHEN, CDR2 SYDVKM. The full variable domain, in which reference TRBV28 and TRBJ2-7 provide the parts outside the CDR3, is DVKVTQSSRYLVKRTGEKVFLECVQDMDHENMFWYRQDPGLGLRLIYFSYDVKMKEKGDIPEGYSVSREKKERFSLILESASTNQTSMYLCASSIVGLDYEQYFGPGTRLTVT.

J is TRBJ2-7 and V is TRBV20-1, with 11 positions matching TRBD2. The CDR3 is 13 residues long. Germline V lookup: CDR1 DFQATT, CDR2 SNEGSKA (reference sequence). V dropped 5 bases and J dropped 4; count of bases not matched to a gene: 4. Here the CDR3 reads CSASTSGTYEQYF. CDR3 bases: TGCAGTGCTTCGACTAGCGGGACGTACGAGCAGTACTTC.

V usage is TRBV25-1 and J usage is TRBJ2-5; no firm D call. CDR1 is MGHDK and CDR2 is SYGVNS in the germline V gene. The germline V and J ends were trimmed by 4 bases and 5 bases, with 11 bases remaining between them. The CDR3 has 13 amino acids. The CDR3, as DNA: TGTGCCAGCAGTGGATTAGGGTACGAGACCCAGTACTTC. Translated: CASSGLGYETQYF.

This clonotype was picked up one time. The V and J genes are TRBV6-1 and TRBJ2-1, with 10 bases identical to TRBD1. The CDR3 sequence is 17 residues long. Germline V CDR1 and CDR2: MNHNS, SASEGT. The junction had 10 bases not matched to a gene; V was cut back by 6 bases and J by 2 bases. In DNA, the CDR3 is TGTGCCAGCAGCCTACGGGGGACAGGGGACCCCTACAATGAGCAGTTCTTC. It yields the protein CASSLRGTGDPYNEQFF.

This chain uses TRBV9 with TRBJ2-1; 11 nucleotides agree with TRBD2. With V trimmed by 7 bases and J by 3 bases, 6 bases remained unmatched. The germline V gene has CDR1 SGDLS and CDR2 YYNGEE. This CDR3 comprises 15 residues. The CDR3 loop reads CASEPSGGLYNEQFF. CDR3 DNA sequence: TGTGCCAGCGAACCTAGCGGGGGGCTCTACAATGAGCAGTTCTTC.

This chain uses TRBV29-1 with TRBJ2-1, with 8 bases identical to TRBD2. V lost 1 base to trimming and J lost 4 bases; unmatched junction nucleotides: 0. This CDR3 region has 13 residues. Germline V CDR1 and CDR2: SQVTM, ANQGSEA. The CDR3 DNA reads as TGCAGCGTTGAAGGCGGGAGGTACAATGAGCAGTTCTTC. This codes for CSVEGGRYNEQFF.

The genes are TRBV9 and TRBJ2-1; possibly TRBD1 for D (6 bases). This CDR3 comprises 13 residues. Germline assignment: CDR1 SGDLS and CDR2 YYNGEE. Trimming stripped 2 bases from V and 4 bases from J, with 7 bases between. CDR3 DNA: TGTGCCAGCAGCGTCGGACAGTACAATGAGCAGTTCTTC. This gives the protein CASSVGQYNEQFF.

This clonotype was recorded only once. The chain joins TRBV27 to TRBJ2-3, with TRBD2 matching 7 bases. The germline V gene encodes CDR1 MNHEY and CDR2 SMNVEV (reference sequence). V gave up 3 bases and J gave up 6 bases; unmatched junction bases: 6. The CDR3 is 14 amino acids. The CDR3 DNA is TGTGCCAGCAGTTTCGAAGCGGGGCTGGATACGCAGTATTTT. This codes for CASSFEAGLDTQYF.

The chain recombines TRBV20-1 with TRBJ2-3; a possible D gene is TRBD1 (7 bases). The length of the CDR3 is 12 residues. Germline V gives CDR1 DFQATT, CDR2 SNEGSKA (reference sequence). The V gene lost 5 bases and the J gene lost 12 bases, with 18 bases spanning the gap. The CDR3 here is CSADQGEVSQYF. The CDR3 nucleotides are TGCAGTGCTGATCAGGGGGAGGTTTCACAGTATTTT.

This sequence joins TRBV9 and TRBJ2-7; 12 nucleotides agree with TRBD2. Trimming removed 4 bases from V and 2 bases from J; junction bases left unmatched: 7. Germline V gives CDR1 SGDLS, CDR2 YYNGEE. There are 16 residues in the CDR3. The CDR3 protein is CASSHGLAGTAYEQYF. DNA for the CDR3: TGTGCCAGCAGCCATGGACTAGCGGGAACGGCCTACGAGCAGTACTTC.

CDR3 sequence: CSARDRARGPYNEQFF. CDR3 DNA: TGCAGTGCTAGAGATCGGGCTCGCGGTCCCTACAATGAGCAGTTCTTC. The gene calls are TRBV20-1 and TRBJ2-1, with unresolved D. This CDR3 spans 16 amino acids. Germline-derived CDR1 and CDR2 are DFQATT and SNEGSKA (reference sequence). Trimming cost V 0 bases and J 2 bases, with 14 bases left between them.

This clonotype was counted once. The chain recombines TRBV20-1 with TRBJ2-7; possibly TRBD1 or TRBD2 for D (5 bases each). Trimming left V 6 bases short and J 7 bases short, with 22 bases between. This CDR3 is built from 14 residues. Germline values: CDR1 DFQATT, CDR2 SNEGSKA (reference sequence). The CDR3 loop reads CSAETGTSTREQYF. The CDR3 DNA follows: TGCAGTGCGGAAACCGGGACCTCAACGAGGGAGCAGTACTTC.

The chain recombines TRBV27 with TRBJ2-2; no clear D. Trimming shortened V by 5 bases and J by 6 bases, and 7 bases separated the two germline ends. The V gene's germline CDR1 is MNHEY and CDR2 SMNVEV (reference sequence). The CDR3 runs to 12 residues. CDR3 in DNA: TGTGCCAGCAGTCCGCGGCCCGGGGAGCTGTTTTTT. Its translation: CASSPRPGELFF.

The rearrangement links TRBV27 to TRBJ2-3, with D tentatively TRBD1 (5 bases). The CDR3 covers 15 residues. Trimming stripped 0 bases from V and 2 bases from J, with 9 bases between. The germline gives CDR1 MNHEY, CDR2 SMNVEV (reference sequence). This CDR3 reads CASSLSRQFTDTQYF. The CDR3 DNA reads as TGTGCCAGCAGTTTATCAAGACAGTTCACAGATACGCAGTATTTT.

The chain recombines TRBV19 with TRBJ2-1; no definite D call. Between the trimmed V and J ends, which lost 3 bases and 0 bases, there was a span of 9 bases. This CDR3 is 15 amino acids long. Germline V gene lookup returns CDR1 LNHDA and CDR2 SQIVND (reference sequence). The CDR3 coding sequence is TGTGCCAGTAGTATTGTACGGAGCTCCTACAATGAGCAGTTCTTC. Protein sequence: CASSIVRSSYNEQFF.

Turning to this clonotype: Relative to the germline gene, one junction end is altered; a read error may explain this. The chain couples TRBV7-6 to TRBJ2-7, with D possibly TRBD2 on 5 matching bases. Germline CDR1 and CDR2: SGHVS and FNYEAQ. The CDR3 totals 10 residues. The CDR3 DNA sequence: TGTGCCCCCAGACGGGAAACTGCGCACTTC. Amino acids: CAPRRETAHF.

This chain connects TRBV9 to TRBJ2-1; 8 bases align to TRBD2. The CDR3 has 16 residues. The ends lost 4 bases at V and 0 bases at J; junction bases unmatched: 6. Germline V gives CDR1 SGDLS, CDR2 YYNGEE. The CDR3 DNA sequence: TGTGCCAGCAGCTCACTAGCGGAGAGCTCCTACAATGAGCAGTTCTTC. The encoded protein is CASSSLAESSYNEQFF. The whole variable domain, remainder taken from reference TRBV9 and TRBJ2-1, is DSGVTQTPKHLITATGQRVTLRCSPRSGDLSVYWYQQSLDQGLQFLIQYYNGEERAKGNILERFSAQQFPDLHSELNLSSLELGDSALYFCASSSLAESSYNEQFFGPGTRLTVL.

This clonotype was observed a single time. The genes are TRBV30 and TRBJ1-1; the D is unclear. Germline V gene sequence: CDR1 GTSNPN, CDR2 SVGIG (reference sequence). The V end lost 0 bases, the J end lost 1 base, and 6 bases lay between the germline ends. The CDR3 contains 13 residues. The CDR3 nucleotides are TGTGCCTGGAGTGTACTCGGGAACACTGAAGCTTTCTTT. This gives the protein CAWSVLGNTEAFF. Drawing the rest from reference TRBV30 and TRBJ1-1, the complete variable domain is SQTIHQWPATLVQPVGSPLSLECTVEGTSNPNLYWYRQAAGRGLQLLFYSVGIGQISSEVPQNLSASRPQDRQFILSSKKLLLSDSGFYLCAWSVLGNTEAFFGQGTRLTVV.

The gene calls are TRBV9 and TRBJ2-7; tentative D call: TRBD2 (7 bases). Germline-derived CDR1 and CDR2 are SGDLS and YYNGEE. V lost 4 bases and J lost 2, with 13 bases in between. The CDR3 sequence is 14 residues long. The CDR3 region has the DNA TGTGCCAGCAGCCCGGGGGCGGGAGCCTACGAGCAGTACTTC. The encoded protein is CASSPGAGAYEQYF. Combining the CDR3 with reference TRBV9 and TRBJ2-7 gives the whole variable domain DSGVTQTPKHLITATGQRVTLRCSPRSGDLSVYWYQQSLDQGLQFLIQYYNGEERAKGNILERFSAQQFPDLHSELNLSSLELGDSALYFCASSPGAGAYEQYFGPGTRLTVT.

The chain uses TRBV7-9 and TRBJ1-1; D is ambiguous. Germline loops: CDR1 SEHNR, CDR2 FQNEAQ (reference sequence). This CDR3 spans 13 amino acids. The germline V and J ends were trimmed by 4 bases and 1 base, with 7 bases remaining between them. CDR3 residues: CASSSESNTEAFF. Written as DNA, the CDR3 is TGTGCCAGCAGCTCGGAGTCGAACACTGAAGCTTTCTTT.